The clone carrying this T cell receptor beta chain was observed a few times. What it binds is not known. As every portion of the isolated RNA was reverse transcribed, the sequencing read expressed TCRB transcripts. Sequenced by immunoSEQ multiplex PCR; TCRdb stores in-frame clones only, minus some. Of 250,000 to 300,000 clones listed, approximately 14% are singletons. Sorted CD4+ subsets: naive, central memory, regulatory, stem cell-like memory (CD45RO/CCR7/CD25/CD127/CD95/CD27 panel). The data stem from a study of beta chain features in type 1 diabetes. About the research overall: Patients and healthy donors were similar in age, gender and cell yields.

The study, taken as a whole, reports: Type 1 diabetes patients showed a moderate but significant shortening of TCRB CDR3s in all four CD4+ subsets. In the patient group, naive, central memory and Treg TCRB repertoires seemed more alike than in the healthy donor group.

Germline V gives CDR1 LGHNA, CDR2 YNFKEQ. The CDR3 is made up of 15 amino acids. Deletions cut 7 bases from V and 0 bases from J, with 13 bases between. The sample comprised naive CD4+ T cells from blood. The chain couples TRBV4-2 to TRBJ1-5; a weak D match, TRBD1 (5 bases). The receptor comes from a man between 25 and 39 years old with type 1 diabetes. The CDR3 loop reads CASNTGLDSNQPQHF. DNA for the CDR3: TGTGCCAGCAACACAGGCCTAGATAGCAATCAGCCCCAGCATTTT.